The 8 T cell receptor beta chains below were found in one sample sequenced in a study of CD8+ T cells in alopecia areata. Reverse transcription of extracted RNA yielded cDNA, which provided the sequencing template. Measured with immunoSEQ multiplex PCR; TCRdb has only the in-frame clones, and not every one. The table lists 89,000 or so clones, about 51% of them singletons. The sample was NKG2D-high CD8+ T cells sorted from blood. Receptors were obtained from a human donor with alopecia areata.

This clone was observed a handful of times. The chain uses TRBV7-2 and TRBJ2-1, with D perhaps TRBD2 (5 bases). The CDR3 contains 13 residues. Germline lookup yields CDR1 SGHTA and CDR2 FQGNSA. The germline V and J ends were trimmed by 3 bases and 4 bases, with 7 bases remaining between them. CDR3 nucleotides: TGTGCCAGCAGCTTTGTAGCGTACAATGAGCAGTTCTTC. It is translated as CASSFVAYNEQFF. The variable domain in full, completed from reference TRBV7-2 and TRBJ2-1, reads GAGVSQSPSNKVTEKGKDVELRCDPISGHTALYWYRQSLGQGLEFLIYFQGNSAPDKSGLPSDRFSAERTGGSVSTLTIQRTQQEDSAVYLCASSFVAYNEQFFGPGTRLTVL.

This clone was detected only a few times. This chain links TRBV28 with TRBJ1-5; 8 bases are shared with TRBD1. The germline V gene encodes CDR1 MDHEN and CDR2 SYDVKM. This CDR3 comprises 14 residues. V lost 7 bases to trimming and J lost 7 bases; unmatched junction nucleotides: 9. The CDR3, as DNA: TGTGCCAGCACGCCCGGACAGGGTGGGCAGCCCCAGCATTTT. Encoded protein: CASTPGQGGQPQHF.

The chain employs TRBV27 and TRBJ2-1, with 10 bases fitting TRBD2. Trimming at V came to 5 bases and at J to 9 bases, leaving 10 bases not matched to a gene. The CDR3 loop spans 15 amino acids. CDR1 is MNHEY, CDR2 SMNVEV, per germline (reference sequence). The CDR3 region is CASSLQLAGNTEQFF. CDR3 nucleotide sequence: TGTGCCAGCAGTCTCCAACTAGCGGGGAATACTGAGCAGTTCTTC.

The chain links TRBV5-6 to TRBJ2-7, with D unclear. Trimming stripped 0 bases from V and 4 bases from J, with 8 bases between. Germline lookup yields CDR1 SGHDT and CDR2 YYEEEE. This CDR3 spans 13 amino acids. The CDR3 protein is CASSLEVTYEQYF. As DNA, the CDR3 is TGTGCCAGCAGCTTGGAGGTAACTTACGAGCAGTACTTC.

The rearrangement joins TRBV30 to TRBJ2-7, with TRBD1 as a possible D gene (6 bases). Germline V gene data show CDR1 as GTSNPN and CDR2 as SVGIG (reference sequence). Between the trimmed V and J ends, which lost 0 bases and 4 bases, there was a span of 7 bases. The CDR3 runs 12 residues. The CDR3 DNA follows: TGTGCCTGGAGTGTAGGGGGATACGAGCAGTACTTC. Amino acids: CAWSVGGYEQYF.

The genes are TRBV29-1 and TRBJ2-3; 8 bases line up with TRBD2. Germline CDR1 reads SQVTM; CDR2 reads ANQGSEA. There are 18 residues in the CDR3. Trimming cost V 5 bases and J 2 bases; bases outside gene matches: 18. CDR3 sequence: CSVMGVVQRGMYTDTQYF. Written as DNA, the CDR3 is TGCAGCGTTATGGGGGTTGTCCAGCGGGGGATGTACACAGATACGCAGTATTTT.

This clone was observed a single time. This chain connects TRBV5-1 to TRBJ2-7; a weak D match, TRBD2 (6 bases). Trimming stripped 4 bases from V and 0 bases from J, with 14 bases between. This CDR3 is built from 15 residues. Germline CDR1 is SGHRS and CDR2 is YFSETQ. CDR3 loop: CASSTSSAPSYEQYF. The CDR3 DNA reads TGCGCCAGCAGCACTTCTAGCGCCCCCTCCTACGAGCAGTACTTC.

The chain recombines TRBV28 with TRBJ2-7; 8 bases are a match to TRBD2. CDR1 and CDR2 from the germline V gene are MDHEN and SYDVKM. V was clipped by 3 bases and J by 5 bases; unmatched bases: 12. The CDR3 contains 16 residues. CDR3 nucleotide sequence: TGTGCCAGCAGTTTGGGAGTAGCGGGATCCTTTGACGAGCAGTACTTC. This encodes CASSLGVAGSFDEQYF.